The 10 T cell receptor beta chains reported below all come from one sample, sequenced in a study of memory CD4+ T cells and cytomegalovirus serostatus (dated by TCRdb to the late 2010s). Receptor libraries were prepared by the immunoSEQ multiplex PCR assay. This is the immuneACCESS table as TCRdb keeps it, with only in-frame sequences that have V and J called. A part of the clones is gone; compared with another copy, unresolved V genes explain less than half, and the rest is unexplained. For this sample the table gives around 62,000 clones, of which 60% to 85% were detected only once. Around 4.5% of the sample is in the top ten clones. A FACSAria II was used to sort memory CD4+ T cells, defined as single viable CD3+CD4+CD8-CD45RO+ cells. Sequenced sample: memory CD4+ T cells from blood. These receptors all come from an adult in good health and CMV-seropositive.

The chain joins TRBV4-1 to TRBJ2-1, with no clear D. V lost 2 bases and J lost 0, with 11 bases in between. Germline CDR1 is MGHRA and CDR2 is YSYEKL. This CDR3 has 16 residues. In nucleotides, the CDR3 is TGCGCCAGCAGCCAATTGGACCTATTCTCCTACAATGAGCAGTTCTTC. Its protein is CASSQLDLFSYNEQFF.

The gene calls are TRBV28 and TRBJ2-1, with a possible D match to TRBD2 (5 bases). V was shortened by 2 bases and J by 7 bases, with 12 bases between the two germline ends. The CDR3 loop spans 14 amino acids. Germline-derived CDR1 and CDR2 are MDHEN and SYDVKM. The CDR3 sequence is CASSLGGLSNEQFF. CDR3 coding DNA: TGTGCCAGCAGTTTAGGTGGACTCTCTAATGAGCAGTTCTTC.

This clone has just a few counts. The sample holds other DNA sequences that translate to the same CDR3. The chain recombines TRBV28 with TRBJ2-6, with D uncertain. CDR3 length equals 15 residues. V was clipped by 1 base and J by 0 bases, with 4 bases between them. Germline assignment: CDR1 MDHEN and CDR2 SYDVKM. CDR3 residues: CASSLSGSGANVLTF. The CDR3 DNA reads as TGTGCCAGCAGTTTATCAGGCTCTGGGGCCAACGTCCTGACTTTC.

This chain connects TRBV14 to TRBJ1-4, with a possible D match to TRBD1 (6 bases). V dropped 3 bases and J dropped 4 bases, with 9 bases sitting between them. Per germline, CDR1 SGHDN and CDR2 FVKESK. There are 14 residues in the CDR3. The CDR3 reads CASSQGQDNEKLFF. The CDR3 DNA sequence: TGTGCCAGCAGCCAGGGACAAGATAATGAAAAACTGTTTTTT.

The J gene is TRBJ1-2, the V gene TRBV7-6, with 12 bases identical to TRBD1. The CDR3 totals 16 residues. Trimming took 5 bases from V and 4 from J; bases not matched to a gene: 8. The germline CDR1 and CDR2 sequences are SGHVS and FNYEAQ. The CDR3 region is CASSQEGQGASYGYTF. CDR3 in DNA: TGTGCCAGCAGCCAAGAGGGACAGGGGGCATCCTATGGCTACACCTTC.

This clone was picked up a small number of times. One junction end disagrees with the germline gene, perhaps due to a read error. This chain links TRBV14 with TRBJ1-1; no clear D gene. This CDR3 has 17 residues. Germline V gene data show CDR1 as SGHDN and CDR2 as FVKESK. In DNA, the CDR3 is TGTGCCAGCAGCCAAGAATCGAGGGTTTGGGGAAACACTCAAGCTTTCTTT. This sequence encodes CASSQESRVWGNTQAFF. Full variable domain (outside the CDR3, taken from reference TRBV14 and TRBJ1-1): EAGVTQFPSHSVIEKGQTVTLRCDPISGHDNLYWYRRVMGKEIKFLLHFVKESKQDESGMPNNRFLAERTGGTYSTLKVQPAELEDSGVYFCASSQESRVWGNTQAFFGQGTRLTVV.

The chain uses TRBV4-1 and TRBJ1-2; 8 bases are a match to TRBD1. V shed 0 bases, J shed 7 bases, and the junction held 16 bases outside the gene matches. The CDR3 contains 18 residues. Per germline, CDR1 MGHRA and CDR2 YSYEKL. The CDR3 region has the DNA TGCGCCAGCAGCCAAGATCGCCGGGGCAGGGGGCGATCGGTTGGCTACACCTTC. Encoded protein: CASSQDRRGRGRSVGYTF.

The V call is TRBV28, the J call TRBJ2-1; maybe TRBD1 (5 bases). Germline V gene sequence: CDR1 MDHEN, CDR2 SYDVKM. This CDR3 contains 9 residues. V was shortened by 8 bases and J by 15 bases, with 11 bases between the two germline ends. This CDR3 reads CASPKQGFF. Written as DNA, the CDR3 is TGTGCCAGCCCAAAGCAGGGGTTCTTC.

This clone was observed a single time. The rearrangement uses TRBV7-9 and TRBJ2-7, with a possible D match to TRBD1 (7 bases). V lost 4 bases and J lost 2, with 15 bases in between. This CDR3 is built from 15 residues. Germline assignment: CDR1 SEHNR and CDR2 FQNEAQ (reference sequence). CDR3 DNA: TGTGCCAGCAGCTCCCCGGGGGACAGACCCTACGAGCAGTACTTC. Amino acid sequence: CASSSPGDRPYEQYF. The entire variable domain, with the rest obtained from reference TRBV7-9 and TRBJ2-7, is as follows: DTGVSQNPRHKITKRGQNVTFRCDPISEHNRLYWYRQTLGQGPEFLTYFQNEAQLEKSRLLSDRFSAERPKGSFSTLEIQRTEQGDSAMYLCASSSPGDRPYEQYFGPGTRLTVT.

The rearrangement links TRBV19 to TRBJ2-7; 8 bases map to TRBD1. The CDR3 totals 13 residues. Germline lookup yields CDR1 LNHDA and CDR2 SQIVND (reference sequence). V lost 8 bases and J lost 3; bases outside the gene matches: 6. The CDR3 loop reads CASHGTGYYEQYF. CDR3 in DNA: TGTGCCAGTCACGGGACAGGATACTACGAGCAGTACTTC.